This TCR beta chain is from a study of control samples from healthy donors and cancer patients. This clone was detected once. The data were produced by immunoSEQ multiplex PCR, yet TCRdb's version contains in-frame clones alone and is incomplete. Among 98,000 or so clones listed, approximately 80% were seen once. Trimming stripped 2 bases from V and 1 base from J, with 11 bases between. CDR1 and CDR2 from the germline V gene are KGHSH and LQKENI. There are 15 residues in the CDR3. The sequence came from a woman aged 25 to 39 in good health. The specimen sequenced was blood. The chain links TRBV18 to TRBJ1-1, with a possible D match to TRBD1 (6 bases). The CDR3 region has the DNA TGTGCCAGCTCACCAGCAGGGGCGTCGAACACTGAAGCTTTCTTT. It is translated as CASSPAGASNTEAFF.